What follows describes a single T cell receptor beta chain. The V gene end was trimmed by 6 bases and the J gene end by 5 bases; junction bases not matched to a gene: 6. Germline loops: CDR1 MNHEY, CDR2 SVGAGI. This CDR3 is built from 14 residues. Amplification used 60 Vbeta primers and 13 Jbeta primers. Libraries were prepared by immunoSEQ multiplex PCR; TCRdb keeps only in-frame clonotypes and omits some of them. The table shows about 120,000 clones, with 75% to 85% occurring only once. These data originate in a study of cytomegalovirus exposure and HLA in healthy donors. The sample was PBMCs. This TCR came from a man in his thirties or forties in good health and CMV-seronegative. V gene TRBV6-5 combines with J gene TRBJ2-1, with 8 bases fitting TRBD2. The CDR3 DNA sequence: TGTGCCAGCAGAACTGCGGGAGGACACAATGAGCAGTTCTTC. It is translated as CASRTAGGHNEQFF.